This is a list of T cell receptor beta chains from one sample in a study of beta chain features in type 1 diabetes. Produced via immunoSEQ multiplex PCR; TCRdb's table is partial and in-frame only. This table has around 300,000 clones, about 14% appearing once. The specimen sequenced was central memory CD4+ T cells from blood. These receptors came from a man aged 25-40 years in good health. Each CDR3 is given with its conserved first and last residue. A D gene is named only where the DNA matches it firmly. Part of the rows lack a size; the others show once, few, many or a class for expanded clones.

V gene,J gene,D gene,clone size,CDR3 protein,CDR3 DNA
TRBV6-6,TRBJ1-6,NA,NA,CASVEVVGSPLHF,TGTGCCAGCGTGGAGGTAGTGGGTTCACCCCTCCACTTT
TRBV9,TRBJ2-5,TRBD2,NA,CASSVYGGLAGESGETQYF,TGTGCCAGCAGCGTATACGGGGGACTAGCGGGAGAGTCCGGAGAGACCCAGTACTTC
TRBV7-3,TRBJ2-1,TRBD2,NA,CASSPASGSNSYNEQFF,TGTGCCAGCAGCCCCGCTAGCGGGAGTAACTCCTACAATGAGCAGTTCTTC
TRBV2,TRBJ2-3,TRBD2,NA,CASTGGESTDTQYF,TGTGCCAGCACGGGGGGAGAGTCCACAGATACGCAGTATTTT
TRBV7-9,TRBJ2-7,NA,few,CASSLGSLYEQYF,TGTGCCAGCAGCTTGGGTAGCCTCTACGAGCAGTACTTC
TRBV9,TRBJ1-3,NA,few,CASSVAAGSGNTIYF,TGTGCCAGCAGCGTAGCGGCAGGGAGCGGAAACACCATATATTTT
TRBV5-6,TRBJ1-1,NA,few,CASSLGARAFF,TGTGCCAGCAGCTTGGGGGCCAGAGCTTTCTTT
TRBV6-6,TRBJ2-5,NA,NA,CASSGATTNF,TGTGCCAGCAGTGGCGCTACGACAAACTTC
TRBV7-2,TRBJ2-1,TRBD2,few,CASRLAGGPTSYNEQFF,TGTGCCAGCAGATTGGCGGGGGGGCCAACGTCCTACAATGAGCAGTTCTTC
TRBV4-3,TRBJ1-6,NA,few,CASSQERTDNYSPLHF,TGCGCCAGCAGCCAAGAGAGGACAGATAATTATTCACCCCTCCACTTT
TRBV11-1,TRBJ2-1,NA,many,CASSQEHNEQFF,TGTGCCAGCAGCCAGGAACACAATGAGCAGTTCTTC
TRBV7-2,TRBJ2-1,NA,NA,CASSVKAGWVEQFF,TGTGCCAGCAGCGTAAAGGCAGGGTGGGTTGAGCAGTTCTTC
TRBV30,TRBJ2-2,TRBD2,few,CACGTSGLTGELFF,TGTGCCTGTGGGACTAGCGGCCTTACCGGGGAGCTGTTTTTT
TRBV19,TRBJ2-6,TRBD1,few,CASSVQGAGANVLTF,TGTGCCAGTAGTGTACAGGGGGCTGGGGCCAACGTCCTGACTTTC
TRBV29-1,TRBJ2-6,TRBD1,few,CSVGGQGTGANVLTF,TGCAGCGTGGGGGGACAGGGGACTGGGGCCAACGTCCTGACTTTC
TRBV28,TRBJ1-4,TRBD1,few,CASSQVQGPFGEKLFF,TGTGCCAGCAGTCAAGTACAGGGGCCCTTCGGTGAAAAACTGTTTTTT
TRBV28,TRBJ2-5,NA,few,CASSLSPGVLGETQYF,TGTGCCAGCAGTCTCTCCCCCGGGGTTTTAGGAGAGACCCAGTACTTC
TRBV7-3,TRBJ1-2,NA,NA,CASSPYLLDYGYTF,TGTGCCAGCAGCCCATATCTACTTGACTATGGCTACACCTTC
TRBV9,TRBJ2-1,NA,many,CASSLTPRRDEQFF,TGTGCCAGCAGTTTGACCCCCCGCCGGGACGAGCAGTTCTTC
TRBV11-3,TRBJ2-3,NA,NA,CASSPFEGGTDTQYF,TGTGCCAGCAGCCCTTTTGAGGGGGGCACAGATACGCAGTATTTT
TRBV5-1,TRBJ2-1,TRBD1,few,CASSPGQGASSYNEQFF,TGCGCCAGCAGCCCCGGACAGGGCGCTAGCTCCTACAATGAGCAGTTCTTC
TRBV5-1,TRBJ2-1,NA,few,CASGALPTNDNEQFF,TGCGCCAGCGGGGCCCTACCGACTAATGACAATGAGCAGTTCTTC
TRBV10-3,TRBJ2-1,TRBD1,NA,CAIKGQDNEQFF,TGTGCCATCAAGGGACAGGACAATGAGCAGTTCTTC
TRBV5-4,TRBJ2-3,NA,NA,CASTSGARNTDTQYF,TGTGCCAGCACCTCCGGGGCCAGAAACACAGATACGCAGTATTTT
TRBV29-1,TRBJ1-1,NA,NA,CSYGGGTEAFF,TGCAGCTACGGGGGGGGCACTGAAGCTTTCTTT
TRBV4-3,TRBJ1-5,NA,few,CASSQGRVGQPQHF,TGCGCCAGCAGCCAAGGGAGGGTGGGTCAGCCCCAGCATTTT
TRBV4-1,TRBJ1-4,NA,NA,CASSQDRGTGTNEKLFF,TGCGCCAGCAGCCAAGATAGAGGAACAGGGACTAATGAAAAACTGTTTTTT